The sequence of this T cell receptor (beta chain) was determined in a study of neurological immune-mediated disorders. The unsorted libraries had their origin in 2 million PBMCs stored at -80 C. The study, taken as a whole, reports: HTLV-1-associated myelopathy had the most TCR clonal expansion, while multiple sclerosis had the least, a level that fell below healthy controls. Phylogenetic grouping assigned the repertoires of 18 of 34 multiple sclerosis patients to a single related-CDR3 cluster, representing a possible signature.

TCRdb used MiXCR to reprocess the 5' RACE reads, holding one entry per CDR3 protein. Of more than 75,000 distinct CDR3 sequences listed, 5% to 6% were seen once; the top ten hold 2.2%. Germline V gene lookup returns CDR1 SGHRS and CDR2 YFSETQ. The CDR3 is made up of 14 amino acids. Trimming shortened V by 0 bases and J by 5 bases, and 12 bases separated the two germline ends. This clonotype occurred many times. The antigen is not known. This sequence originates from a woman between 25 and 40 years old with multiple sclerosis. Sequenced input: PBMCs. The chain is built from TRBV5-1 and TRBJ2-7; weak D call: TRBD1 (6 bases). The CDR3 here is CASSLGQAFNEQYF. The CDR3 bases are TGCGCCAGCAGCTTGGGACAGGCCTTCAACGAGCAGTACTTC.